The clone carrying this T cell receptor beta chain was seen only a few times. Its antigen remains unidentified. V was trimmed by 5 bases and J by 3 bases, leaving 9 bases between them. The CDR3 spans 13 residues. These data originate in a study of CD8 T cells in ankylosing spondylitis. Study conclusions and caveats: A TCR beta motif of about 8 highly homologous variants appeared characteristic of ankylosing spondylitis blood.

TCRdb reanalysed the 5' RACE reads using MiXCR and keeps one entry per CDR3 protein. Of roughly 470,000 distinct CDR3 sequences detected, 25% to 30% appear once; the ten largest clones hold 0.85% to 1%. This TCR was sampled from a male donor with ankylosing spondylitis. The chain couples TRBV12-3 or TRBV12-4 to TRBJ2-3; D is undetermined. The specimen sequenced was blood, either unsorted or a sorted T cell fraction (not recorded which). CDR3 nucleotides: TGTGCCAGCAGTCCCGGCTGGACAGATACGCAGTATTTT. Translated, it gives CASSPGWTDTQYF.